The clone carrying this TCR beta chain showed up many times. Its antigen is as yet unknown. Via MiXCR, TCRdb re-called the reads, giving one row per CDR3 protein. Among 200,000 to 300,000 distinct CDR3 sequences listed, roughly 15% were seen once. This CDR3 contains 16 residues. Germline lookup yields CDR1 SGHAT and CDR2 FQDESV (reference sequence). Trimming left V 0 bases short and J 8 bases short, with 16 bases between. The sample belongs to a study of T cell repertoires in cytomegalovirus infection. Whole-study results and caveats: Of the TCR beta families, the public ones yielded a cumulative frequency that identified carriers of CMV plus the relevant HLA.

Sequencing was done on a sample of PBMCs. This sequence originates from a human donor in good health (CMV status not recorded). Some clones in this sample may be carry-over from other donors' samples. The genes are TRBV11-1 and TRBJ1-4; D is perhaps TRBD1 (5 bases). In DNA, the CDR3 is TGTGCCAGCAGCTTAGCGACGGACACCGTGGAGGAAAAACTGTTTTTT. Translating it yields CASSLATDTVEEKLFF.